The 22 T cell receptor beta chains in this list originate from one sample, sequenced in a study of identical twins. A single record per CDR3 protein comes from TCRdb applying MiXCR to the 5' RACE reads. This table has under 300,000 distinct CDR3 sequences, about 9% appearing once. The same specimen was also included in a second study, on yellow fever vaccine responses in identical twins.

Source material: CD8+ T cells sorted from blood. Receptor source: a woman between 18 and 29 years old in good health.

The sample holds many counts of this clonotype. The rearrangement joins TRBV11-2 to TRBJ1-3, with D hard to call. V was shortened by 0 bases and J by 0 bases, with 12 bases between the two germline ends. The CDR3 runs 17 residues. CDR1 is SGHAT, CDR2 FQNNGV, per germline. The CDR3 DNA follows: TGTGCCAGCAGCTTAGATTCCTCCCCGGCCTCTGGAAACACCATATATTTT. Translated, it gives CASSLDSSPASGNTIYF. The whole variable domain, filled in from reference TRBV11-2 and TRBJ1-3, reads EAGVAQSPRYKIIEKRQSVAFWCNPISGHATLYWYQQILGQGPKLLIQFQNNGVVDDSQLPKDRFSAERLKGVDSTLKIQPAKLEDSAVYLCASSLDSSPASGNTIYFGEGSWLTVV.

This clonotype was recorded many times. For the CDR3, the DNA is TGTGCCAGCAAGGGCGAGACCCAGTACTTC. It yields the protein CASKGETQYF. This rearrangement joins TRBV12-3 or TRBV12-4 to TRBJ2-5; D is undetermined. V lost 7 bases and J 5 bases, leaving 5 bases between the germline ends. The CDR3 consists of 10 residues.

This clonotype was detected a few times. The gene calls are TRBV6-1 and TRBJ2-2; 10 bases fit TRBD1. From germline, CDR1 is MNHNS and CDR2 SASEGT. The CDR3 runs 17 residues. The V gene end was trimmed by 6 bases and the J gene end by 5 bases; junction bases not matched to a gene: 12. The CDR3 spells CASSINRQGAGTGELFF. CDR3 in DNA: TGTGCCAGCAGCATCAATAGACAGGGGGCGGGAACCGGGGAGCTGTTTTTT.

This clonotype was picked up a small number of times. The chain has TRBV10-2 and TRBJ2-7, with D perhaps TRBD1 or TRBD2 (5 bases each). There are 13 residues in the CDR3. Trimming pared 3 bases from V and 7 bases from J, leaving 13 bases between. CDR1 WSHSY and CDR2 SAAADI come from the germline V gene. The CDR3 sequence: CASSDRGPWEQYF. The CDR3 DNA is TGCGCCAGCAGTGATCGGGGCCCTTGGGAGCAGTACTTC.

This clonotype was recorded a few times. This sequence joins TRBV12-3 or TRBV12-4 and TRBJ2-3; D call uncertain. Trimming removed 5 bases at V and 4 bases at J, with 1 base between. This CDR3 comprises 10 residues. CDR3 sequence reads: CASSADTQYF. CDR3 DNA: TGTGCCAGCAGTGCAGATACGCAGTATTTT.

The table lists this clonotype with many counts. The J gene is TRBJ2-1, the V gene TRBV24-1; D is uncertain. The germline V gene encodes CDR1 KGHDR and CDR2 SFDVKD. This CDR3 contains 11 residues. V was trimmed by 3 bases and J by 10 bases, leaving 6 bases between them. CDR3 loop: CATSDVGEQFF. Written as DNA, the CDR3 is TGTGCCACCAGTGATGTCGGGGAGCAGTTCTTC.

The chain joins TRBV11-2 to TRBJ2-7; D might be TRBD2 (6 bases). Germline V CDR1 and CDR2: SGHAT, FQNNGV. There are 15 residues in the CDR3. V was shortened by 2 bases and J by 2 bases, with 13 bases between the two germline ends. The CDR3 DNA reads TGTGCCAGCAGCTTACAGGGAGGAGTCGCCTACGAGCAGTACTTC. It yields the protein CASSLQGGVAYEQYF. Using reference TRBV11-2 and TRBJ2-7 for the parts outside the CDR3, the full variable domain is EAGVAQSPRYKIIEKRQSVAFWCNPISGHATLYWYQQILGQGPKLLIQFQNNGVVDDSQLPKDRFSAERLKGVDSTLKIQPAKLEDSAVYLCASSLQGGVAYEQYFGPGTRLTVT.

The V and J genes are TRBV7-6 and TRBJ2-7; TRBD2 matches 10 bases. Germline V gene data show CDR1 as SGHVS and CDR2 as FNYEAQ. Germline trimming cut 1 base from V and 6 bases from J; bases unmatched to any gene: 6. The CDR3 loop spans 15 amino acids. CDR3 region: CASSLDPGLASEQYF. Written as DNA, the CDR3 is TGTGCCAGCAGCTTAGACCCGGGACTAGCGAGCGAGCAGTACTTC.

This clonotype came up many times. The chain employs TRBV7-2 and TRBJ1-2; tentatively, D is TRBD1 (6 bases). The CDR3 has 14 residues. The ends were cut back, 2 bases at V and 5 bases at J, with 12 bases in the middle. Germline-derived CDR1 and CDR2 are SGHTA and FQGNSA. CDR3 DNA: TGTGCCAGCAGCTTAAACAGGGCCGGTTATGGCTACACCTTC. Translated, it gives CASSLNRAGYGYTF.

V gene TRBV25-1 combines with J gene TRBJ1-5; D is ambiguous. CDR1 is MGHDK and CDR2 is SYGVNS in the germline V gene. The CDR3 has 14 amino acids. The V end was cut by 2 bases, the J end by 6 bases, with 11 bases between. For the CDR3, the DNA is TGTGCCAGCAGTGAAAGCGGACTGAGTCAGCCCCAGCATTTT. Translation gives CASSESGLSQPQHF. Variable domain in full (rest from reference TRBV25-1 and TRBJ1-5): EADIYQTPRYLVIGTGKKITLECSQTMGHDKMYWYQQDPGMELHLIHYSYGVNSTEKGDLSSESTVSRIRTEHFPLTLESARPSHTSQYLCASSESGLSQPQHFGDGTRLSIL.

In this sample, this clonotype turned up many times. The V gene is TRBV20-1, the J gene TRBJ2-3; the match to TRBD2 covers 14 bases. The length of the CDR3 is 17 residues. V gave up 0 bases and J gave up 4 bases; unmatched junction bases: 6. Germline V CDR1 and CDR2: DFQATT, SNEGSKA (reference sequence). In nucleotides, the CDR3 is TGCAGTGCTAGAGATGGGGGACTAGCGGGAGTTGCAGATACGCAGTATTTT. Its protein is CSARDGGLAGVADTQYF.

This clonotype was counted between two and nine times. The V and J genes are TRBV27 and TRBJ2-6; perhaps TRBD1 as D (5 bases). Between the trimmed V and J ends, which lost 5 bases and 2 bases, there was a span of 13 bases. There are 16 residues in the CDR3. CDR1 is MNHEY and CDR2 is SMNVEV in the germline V gene (reference sequence). CDR3 sequence: CASSPYAGTGANVLTF. The CDR3 DNA follows: TGTGCCAGCAGTCCATACGCAGGGACTGGGGCCAACGTCCTGACTTTC. The full variable domain, rest sourced from reference TRBV27 and TRBJ2-6, is EAQVTQNPRYLITVTGKKLTVTCSQNMNHEYMSWYRQDPGLGLRQIYYSMNVEVTDKGDVPEGYKVSRKEKRNFPLILESPSPNQTSLYFCASSPYAGTGANVLTFGAGSRLTVL.

This clonotype was observed at least ten times. The DNA of the CDR3 is TGCGCCAGCAGGAGTTGGGACACCGTCTCCTACGAGCAGTACTTC. As protein: CASRSWDTVSYEQYF. This rearrangement joins TRBV5-1 to TRBJ2-7; tentatively, D is TRBD1 (6 bases). The CDR3 covers 15 residues. Trimming shortened V by 5 bases and J by 0 bases, and 15 bases separated the two germline ends. CDR1 SGHRS and CDR2 YFSETQ come from the germline V gene. Looking up the rest from reference TRBV5-1 and TRBJ2-7 gives the full variable domain: KAGVTQTPRYLIKTRGQQVTLSCSPISGHRSVSWYQQTPGQGLQFLFEYFSETQRNKGNFPGRFSGRQFSNSRSEMNVSTLELGDSALYLCASRSWDTVSYEQYFGPGTRLTVT.

The chain has TRBV27 and TRBJ1-6; 7 bases line up with TRBD1. Germline V CDR1 and CDR2: MNHEY, SMNVEV (reference sequence). The CDR3 sequence is 14 residues long. V gave up 5 bases and J gave up 6 bases; unmatched junction bases: 4. The CDR3 sequence: CASSDREFNSPLHF. The CDR3 DNA reads TGTGCCAGCAGTGACAGGGAATTTAATTCACCCCTCCACTTT.

This clonotype was detected only a few times. The chain combines TRBV25-1 with TRBJ2-5; the D gene is possibly TRBD2 (6 bases). Trimming pared 5 bases from V and 1 base from J, leaving 11 bases between. Per germline, CDR1 MGHDK and CDR2 SYGVNS. The CDR3 length is 14 residues. CDR3 region: CASSLGLFQETQYF. CDR3 coding DNA: TGTGCCAGCAGTCTCGGACTATTCCAAGAGACCCAGTACTTC.

This clonotype was observed a few times. The chain employs TRBV2 and TRBJ2-1; the match to TRBD2 covers 7 bases. Germline V gene data show CDR1 as SNHLY and CDR2 as FYNNEI. The CDR3 runs to 16 residues. After removal of 0 bases from V and 2 bases from J, the junction contained 4 bases not matched to a gene. The CDR3: CASSEAGGGPYNEQFF. CDR3 nucleotides: TGTGCCAGCAGTGAAGCGGGGGGGGGTCCCTACAATGAGCAGTTCTTC.

This clonotype was picked up a small number of times. CDR3 sequence: CASSFRGDPYEQYF. The DNA for the CDR3 is TGTGCCAGCAGCTTTCGAGGCGACCCCTACGAGCAGTACTTC. The J gene is TRBJ2-7, the V gene TRBV5-5; D is undetermined. Looked up from germline, CDR1 is SGHKS and CDR2 is YYEKEE (reference sequence). The CDR3 covers 14 residues. The germline V and J ends were trimmed by 2 bases and 2 bases, with 11 bases remaining between them.

The chain is built from TRBV27 and TRBJ2-1, with D hard to call. The germline gives CDR1 MNHEY, CDR2 SMNVEV (reference sequence). This CDR3 region has 14 residues. V was pared by 0 bases and J by 7 bases, with 10 bases between. CDR3 in DNA: TGTGCCAGCAGTTTATCCCGTTCGTGGAATGAGCAGTTCTTC. Translating gives CASSLSRSWNEQFF.

This sequence joins TRBV11-2 and TRBJ2-1; D is uncertain. Germline V lookup: CDR1 SGHAT, CDR2 FQNNGV. This CDR3 spans 14 amino acids. Trimming took 3 bases from V and 1 from J, leaving 7 bases between them. The CDR3 protein is CASSFTESYNEQFF. CDR3 nucleotide sequence: TGTGCCAGCAGCTTTACGGAGTCCTACAATGAGCAGTTCTTC.

The chain is built from TRBV14 and TRBJ1-2, with D perhaps TRBD1 (6 bases). The CDR3 consists of 19 residues. Per the germline V gene, CDR1 is SGHDN and CDR2 is FVKESK. V was clipped by 1 base and J by 0 bases, with 21 bases between them. CDR3 nucleotides: TGTGCCAGCAGCCAAGCTGATATTATCTCAGGGGCTCCTAACTATGGCTACACCTTC. As protein: CASSQADIISGAPNYGYTF.

This clonotype was picked up a small number of times. This chain connects TRBV7-9 to TRBJ2-7; D uncertain. There are 13 residues in the CDR3. Trimming cost V 4 bases and J 3 bases, with 10 bases left between them. CDR1 and CDR2 from the germline V gene are SEHNR and FQNEAQ (reference sequence). The CDR3 nucleotides are TGTGCCAGCAGCTGGGCAGACGGCTACGAGCAGTACTTC. Protein: CASSWADGYEQYF.

DNA for the CDR3: TGTGCCAGCAGCGACGACCCTTTGGACTATACCACAGATACGCAGTATTTT. Its translation: CASSDDPLDYTTDTQYF. The chain joins TRBV9 to TRBJ2-3, with D tentatively TRBD2 (6 bases). Per germline, CDR1 SGDLS and CDR2 YYNGEE. This CDR3 spans 17 amino acids. Trimming removed 3 bases at V and 2 bases at J, with 19 bases between.